Each of the 30 T cell receptor beta chains below was sequenced from the same sample in a study of blood T cell repertoires in COVID-19. Here immunoSEQ multiplex PCR was the method, and the copy in TCRdb shows in-frame clones only, minus some. The sample lists 200,000 to 250,000 clones, 88% occurring once. Specimen: PBMCs or T cells enriched from blood (not recorded which). The receptors shown here come from a woman in her thirties who had been exposed to COVID-19.

The chain uses TRBV18 and TRBJ2-3; tentative D call: TRBD1 (6 bases). Trimming stripped 1 base from V and 5 bases from J, with 28 bases between. This CDR3 is built from 20 residues. CDR1 and CDR2 from the germline V gene are KGHSH and LQKENI. DNA of the CDR3: TGTGCCAGCTCACCACTTCGTCGAGGACAGCACAGTTTGGCCATAGATACGCAGTATTTT. As protein: CASSPLRRGQHSLAIDTQYF.

The chain has TRBV19 and TRBJ2-7, with TRBD1 as a possible D gene (6 bases). The CDR3 has 14 residues. Germline lookup yields CDR1 LNHDA and CDR2 SQIVND (reference sequence). Trimming took 5 bases from V and 7 from J, leaving 18 bases between them. CDR3 in amino acids: CASSESWTALEQYF. DNA for the CDR3: TGTGCCAGTAGTGAATCCTGGACAGCCTTAGAGCAGTACTTC.

The V call is TRBV29-1, the J call TRBJ1-2, with a possible D match to TRBD1 (6 bases). The ends were cut back, 4 bases at V and 4 bases at J, with 13 bases in the middle. CDR1 is SQVTM, CDR2 ANQGSEA, per germline. This CDR3 contains 13 residues. Here the CDR3 reads CSVVLGGAYGYTF. The CDR3 coding sequence is TGCAGCGTTGTTTTGGGGGGGGCCTATGGCTACACCTTC.

The V and J genes are TRBV3-1 (or the pseudogene TRBV3-2) and TRBJ1-3; the D is unclear. This CDR3 has 16 amino acids. The germline V gene encodes CDR1 LGHDT and CDR2 YNNKEL (reference sequence). The V and J ends lost 0 bases and 0 bases respectively, with 9 bases between them. The CDR3 loop is CASSQEARGSGNTIYF. The CDR3 coding sequence is TGTGCCAGCAGCCAAGAAGCTCGGGGCTCTGGAAACACCATATATTTT.

CDR3 bases: TGCGCCAGCAGTGCACTAGCGGACAATGAGCAGTTCTTC. Protein: CASSALADNEQFF. The rearrangement links TRBV10-1 to TRBJ2-1; 8 nucleotides align to TRBD2. The CDR3 runs to 13 residues. Germline CDR1 is WNHNN and CDR2 is SYGVQD (reference sequence). Trimming took 4 bases from V and 5 from J; bases not matched to a gene: 1.

The gene calls are TRBV14 and TRBJ2-2; maybe TRBD1 (6 bases). V lost 4 bases to trimming and J lost 1 base, with 7 bases between them. CDR1 and CDR2 (germline): SGHDN, FVKESK. The CDR3 runs to 14 residues. The CDR3 sequence is CASSLQGNTGELFF. CDR3 DNA: TGTGCCAGCAGCCTACAGGGGAACACCGGGGAGCTGTTTTTT. The whole variable domain, remainder taken from reference TRBV14 and TRBJ2-2, is EAGVTQFPSHSVIEKGQTVTLRCDPISGHDNLYWYRRVMGKEIKFLLHFVKESKQDESGMPNNRFLAERTGGTYSTLKVQPAELEDSGVYFCASSLQGNTGELFFGEGSRLTVL.

The genes are TRBV30 and TRBJ1-2; maybe TRBD1 (6 bases). V dropped 6 bases and J dropped 5 bases, with 13 bases sitting between them. The CDR3 has 12 amino acids. Germline V gene sequence: CDR1 GTSNPN, CDR2 SVGIG (reference sequence). CDR3 in amino acids: CACSGGTYGYTF. In DNA form, the CDR3 reads TGTGCCTGTTCGGGGGGCACATATGGCTACACCTTC.

The chain combines TRBV20-1 with TRBJ2-1; TRBD2 matches at 8 bases. Germline V gene data show CDR1 as DFQATT and CDR2 as SNEGSKA (reference sequence). This CDR3 has 16 residues. Unmatched junction bases numbered 7, after V lost 3 bases and J lost 0 bases. CDR3 sequence reads: CSASYGAGVSYNEQFF. In DNA, the CDR3 is TGCAGTGCTAGTTACGGAGCGGGAGTCTCCTACAATGAGCAGTTCTTC.

The gene calls are TRBV5-1 and TRBJ1-1, with D maybe TRBD1 (6 bases). Germline CDR1 SGHRS, CDR2 YFSETQ. Trimming removed 4 bases from V and 0 bases from J, with 13 bases in between. CDR3 length: 15 amino acids. CDR3 nucleotides: TGCGCCAGCAGCCTAGAGACAGGAATGAACACTGAAGCTTTCTTT. Amino acids: CASSLETGMNTEAFF.

The rearrangement uses TRBV13 and TRBJ2-7, with D possibly TRBD2 on 5 matching bases. V lost 5 bases and J lost 4, with 9 bases in between. Germline loops: CDR1 PRHDT, CDR2 FYEKMQ (reference sequence). CDR3 length equals 12 residues. CDR3 coding DNA: TGTGCCAGCAGCCAAGCGGATTACGAGCAGTACTTC. Translated: CASSQADYEQYF.

The chain recombines TRBV15 with TRBJ1-6; unclear D gene. This CDR3 is built from 12 residues. Germline CDR1 LNHNV, CDR2 YYDKDF (reference sequence). V was shortened by 1 base and J by 11 bases, with 6 bases between the two germline ends. CDR3 in amino acids: CATSRGGTPLHF. DNA for the CDR3: TGTGCCACCAGCAGAGGAGGGACACCCCTCCACTTT.

The gene calls are TRBV7-9 and TRBJ1-2; 7 bases are shared with TRBD1. V was pared by 4 bases and J by 4 bases, with 9 bases of the junction left unmatched. Germline V gene data show CDR1 as SEHNR and CDR2 as FQNEAQ (reference sequence). The CDR3 length is 15 residues. The CDR3 DNA reads as TGTGCCAGCAGCTCAACAGGGGCCCGGGTCTATGGCTACACCTTC. This encodes CASSSTGARVYGYTF.

The V gene is TRBV29-1, the J gene TRBJ1-1; the D gene is possibly TRBD1 (6 bases). This CDR3 has 13 residues. Germline V CDR1 and CDR2: SQVTM, ANQGSEA. Trimming removed 7 bases from V and 0 bases from J, with 12 bases in between. The CDR3 bases are TGCAGCGCAGAAGGGGGTATGAACACTGAAGCTTTCTTT. This codes for CSAEGGMNTEAFF.

The chain employs TRBV18 and TRBJ1-1; the D gene is possibly TRBD1 (6 bases). With 5 bases removed from V and 7 bases from J, the gap between germline ends came to 26 bases. Per the germline V gene, CDR1 is KGHSH and CDR2 is LQKENI. The CDR3 covers 17 residues. The chain's CDR3 is CASSTRFDRIRGNEAFF. The CDR3 coding sequence is TGTGCCAGCTCAACCAGATTTGACAGGATAAGGGGAAATGAAGCTTTCTTT.

The chain joins TRBV5-1 to TRBJ2-1, with D possibly TRBD1 on 5 matching bases. The CDR3 is made up of 15 amino acids. V was trimmed by 2 bases and J by 0 bases, leaving 9 bases between them. From germline, CDR1 is SGHRS and CDR2 YFSETQ. CDR3 sequence: CASSLGVSSYNEQFF. DNA of the CDR3: TGCGCCAGCAGCTTAGGGGTTAGCTCCTACAATGAGCAGTTCTTC.

This chain uses TRBV18 with TRBJ2-5; possible D gene TRBD1, 6 bases. Germline V gives CDR1 KGHSH, CDR2 LQKENI. CDR3 length equals 15 residues. The ends were cut back, 0 bases at V and 5 bases at J, with 13 bases in the middle. In DNA, the CDR3 is TGTGCCAGCTCACCACCTTCAACAGGGAGCGAGACCCAGTACTTC. Amino acid sequence: CASSPPSTGSETQYF.

The chain carries TRBV5-6 and TRBJ2-6, with 7 nucleotides matching TRBD1. Trimming took 3 bases from V and 0 from J; bases not matched to a gene: 6. Germline V gene sequence: CDR1 SGHDT, CDR2 YYEEEE. CDR3 length: 17 residues. The CDR3 DNA follows: TGTGCCAGCAGCTCAGAGGGACAGTCCTCTGGGGCCAACGTCCTGACTTTC. Translated: CASSSEGQSSGANVLTF.

The J gene is TRBJ2-3, the V gene TRBV19; D might be TRBD1 (6 bases). The CDR3 is made up of 14 amino acids. The germline V gene has CDR1 LNHDA and CDR2 SQIVND (reference sequence). The V end lost 6 bases, the J end lost 4 bases, and 14 bases lay between the germline ends. CDR3 region: CASSATGGADTQYF. CDR3 DNA sequence: TGTGCCAGTAGCGCGACAGGCGGCGCAGATACGCAGTATTTT.

Remarks on this clone: A read error may produce the germline difference seen at one junction end. The chain has TRBV4-2 and TRBJ1-1; D unclear. Germline CDR1 is LGHNA and CDR2 is YNFKEQ. The CDR3 runs to 10 residues. CDR3 protein: CASSQETRYF. CDR3 coding DNA: TGTGCCAGCAGCCAAGAAACCCGGTACTTT.

The J gene is TRBJ1-5, the V gene TRBV10-3, with D unclear. Germline CDR1 and CDR2: ENHRY and SYGVKD. V was trimmed by 6 bases and J by 0 bases, leaving 12 bases between them. The CDR3 runs to 15 residues. This CDR3 reads CAIRASEYSNQPQHF. The CDR3 DNA is TGTGCCATCAGGGCCAGTGAATATAGCAATCAGCCCCAGCATTTT.

Comments on this clone: The same CDR3 also results from other DNA sequences found in this sample. The chain joins TRBV5-1 to TRBJ1-1, with 7 bases lining up with TRBD1. The V and J ends lost 1 base and 7 bases, in that order; junction bases with no gene match: 4. CDR1 is SGHRS and CDR2 is YFSETQ in the germline V gene. The CDR3 has 13 residues. The CDR3 reads CASSLRQGFEAFF. CDR3 DNA sequence: TGCGCCAGCAGCTTGAGACAGGGCTTTGAAGCTTTCTTT.

The chain links TRBV3-1 (or the pseudogene TRBV3-2) to TRBJ2-2; TRBD1 matches 7 bases. Germline V gives CDR1 LGHDT, CDR2 YNNKEL (reference sequence). V dropped 0 bases and J dropped 5; count of bases not matched to a gene: 3. The CDR3 runs to 15 residues. CDR3 bases: TGTGCCAGCAGCCAAGAGACAGGGAATACCGGGGAGCTGTTTTTT. It specifies CASSQETGNTGELFF.

The chain carries TRBV28 and TRBJ1-1; D gene uncertain. CDR3 size: 14 residues. Trimming took 7 bases from V and 3 from J, leaving 15 bases between them. Germline V gene data show CDR1 as MDHEN and CDR2 as SYDVKM. CDR3 in DNA: TGTGCCAGCAACGGGGTCCTAGGGTACACTGAAGCTTTCTTT. Translation gives CASNGVLGYTEAFF.

This clone has just one count. The chain combines TRBV19 with TRBJ2-7; the match to TRBD1 covers 10 bases. Germline trimming cut 4 bases from V and 4 bases from J; bases unmatched to any gene: 16. This CDR3 has 18 residues. In germline, CDR1 is LNHDA, CDR2 SQIVND (reference sequence). The CDR3 here is CASSSRDRGRSGPYEQYF. In DNA, the CDR3 is TGTGCCAGTAGTAGCCGGGACAGGGGAAGATCGGGGCCTTACGAGCAGTACTTC.

This sequence joins TRBV24-1 and TRBJ2-7; no reliable D call. The ends were cut back, 3 bases at V and 3 bases at J, with 2 bases in the middle. This CDR3 region has 11 residues. Germline V gene data show CDR1 as KGHDR and CDR2 as SFDVKD. The CDR3, as DNA: TGTGCCACCAGTGATCTCTACGAGCAGTACTTC. This codes for CATSDLYEQYF.

The V and J genes are TRBV18 and TRBJ1-2, with D tentatively TRBD1 (6 bases). CDR1 is KGHSH and CDR2 is LQKENI in the germline V gene. Trimming took off 4 bases at V and 1 base at J, with 13 bases between the two ends. This CDR3 contains 15 residues. CDR3 sequence (DNA): TGTGCCAGCTCACATAGGACAGAAAATAACTATGGCTACACCTTC. This codes for CASSHRTENNYGYTF.

The V gene is TRBV11-2, the J gene TRBJ2-4, with D tentatively TRBD1 (6 bases). The CDR3 covers 18 residues. The V end was cut by 5 bases, the J end by 3 bases, with 23 bases between. Germline loops: CDR1 SGHAT, CDR2 FQNNGV. For the CDR3, the DNA is TGTGCCAGCAGCCCGAGTAGCTCAGGGGTGGGGGTCAAAAACATTCAGTACTTC. As protein: CASSPSSSGVGVKNIQYF.

V usage is TRBV19 and J usage is TRBJ2-1, with TRBD2 identical over 12 bases. V shed 5 bases and J 13 bases; nucleotides not matched to a gene: 6. The CDR3 contains 13 residues. From germline, CDR1 is LNHDA and CDR2 SQIVND (reference sequence). The CDR3 sequence is CASSRLAGAGQFF. CDR3 coding DNA: TGTGCCAGTAGTCGACTAGCGGGAGCAGGTCAGTTCTTC.

This clone was seen a single time. V usage is TRBV14 and J usage is TRBJ1-1; TRBD1 matches at 8 bases. The CDR3 runs to 13 residues. Germline CDR1 and CDR2: SGHDN and FVKESK. V lost 8 bases to trimming and J lost 7 bases; unmatched junction nucleotides: 9. For the CDR3, the DNA is TGTGCCAGCGGGGGACAGGTTTTCGGTGAAGCTTTCTTT. Translating it yields CASGGQVFGEAFF.

The chain is built from TRBV9 and TRBJ2-3; perhaps TRBD2 as D (6 bases). CDR3 length: 14 residues. The V gene's germline CDR1 is SGDLS and CDR2 YYNGEE. With 0 bases removed from V and 5 bases from J, the gap between germline ends came to 10 bases. The CDR3 is CASSVALAGDTQYF. The CDR3 DNA is TGTGCCAGCAGCGTAGCACTAGCTGGAGATACGCAGTATTTT.